This TCR beta chain was captured by sequencing in a study of cytomegalovirus exposure and HLA in healthy donors. Researchers ran the PCR with 60 Vbeta and 13 Jbeta primers. Sequencing was performed with immunoSEQ multiplex PCR; in TCRdb, only in-frame clones are kept and a portion is missing. Of roughly 100,000 clones in the sample, around 10% were seen once. Study-wide results and limits: Among the most significant clusters, several appeared linked to common viral pathogens in a later analysis.

This clone has only a few counts. Its specificity is unknown. This CDR3 is 14 amino acids long. Unmatched junction bases numbered 15, after V lost 7 bases and J lost 10 bases. Germline loops: CDR1 MNHNS, CDR2 SASEGT. The material sequenced was PBMCs. The sequence derives from a man aged 50 to 60 in good health and CMV-seropositive. The chain joins TRBV6-1 to TRBJ1-1; 7 positions agree with TRBD1. Here the CDR3 DNA reads TGTGCCAGCACTGCTCTGGGACAGCGCTGGGGAGCTTTCTTT. The encoded protein is CASTALGQRWGAFF.